This passage covers 3 T cell receptor beta chains from one sample sequenced in a study of OX40 agonist ivuxolimab in advanced cancers. TCRdb's copy holds only in-frame clones and misses some; the assay was immunoSEQ multiplex PCR. The data hold around 62,000 clones, with around nine tenths observed a single time. The specimen comprised CD4+ or CD8+ T cells sorted from blood, sampled in a trial of the OX40 agonist ivuxolimab. The receptors were sampled from an adult with an advanced solid tumor such as melanoma, head and neck, liver or kidney cancer.

This chain uses TRBV9 with TRBJ1-2; TRBD1 is a possible D gene (6 bases). The CDR3 runs 14 residues. V dropped 0 bases and J dropped 2 bases, with 8 bases sitting between them. CDR1 is SGDLS, CDR2 YYNGEE, per germline. The CDR3 region has the DNA TGTGCCAGCAGCGTAGAGGGGGAGAACTATGGCTACACCTTC. Its protein is CASSVEGENYGYTF.

The J gene is TRBJ2-7, the V gene TRBV10-3, with 7 bases aligning to TRBD2. The CDR3 is made up of 15 amino acids. From germline, CDR1 is ENHRY and CDR2 SYGVKD. V lost 3 bases, J lost 0 bases, and 5 bases stayed unmatched. CDR3 DNA: TGTGCCATCAGTGACGTGCGGGAGAGCTCCTACGAGCAGTACTTC. This encodes CAISDVRESSYEQYF.

The rearrangement joins TRBV11-3 to TRBJ2-1; no firm D call. The CDR3 totals 13 residues. V gave up 0 bases and J gave up 9 bases, with 9 bases separating them. Per the germline V gene, CDR1 is SGHNT and CDR2 is YENEEA. The CDR3 DNA reads TGTGCCAGCAGCTTAGAAGGGTATGGTGAGCAGTTCTTC. Translating gives CASSLEGYGEQFF.